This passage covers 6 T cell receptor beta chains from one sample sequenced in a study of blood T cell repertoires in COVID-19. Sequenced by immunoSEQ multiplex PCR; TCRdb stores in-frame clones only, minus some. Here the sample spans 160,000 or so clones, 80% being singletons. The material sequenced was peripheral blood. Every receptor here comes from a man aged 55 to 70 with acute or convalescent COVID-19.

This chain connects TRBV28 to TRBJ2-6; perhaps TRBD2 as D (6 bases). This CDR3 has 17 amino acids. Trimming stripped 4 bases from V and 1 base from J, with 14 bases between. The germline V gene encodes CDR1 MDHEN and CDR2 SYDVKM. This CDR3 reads CASSSGGSSSGANVLTF. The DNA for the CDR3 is TGTGCCAGCAGTTCTGGGGGGTCAAGTTCTGGGGCCAACGTCCTGACTTTC.

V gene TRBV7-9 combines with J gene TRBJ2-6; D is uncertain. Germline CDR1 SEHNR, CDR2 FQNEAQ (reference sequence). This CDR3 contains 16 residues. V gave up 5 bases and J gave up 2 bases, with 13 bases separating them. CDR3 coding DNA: TGTGCCAGCAGCCCCAACTTAATGCCTGGGGCCAACGTCCTGACTTTC. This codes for CASSPNLMPGANVLTF.

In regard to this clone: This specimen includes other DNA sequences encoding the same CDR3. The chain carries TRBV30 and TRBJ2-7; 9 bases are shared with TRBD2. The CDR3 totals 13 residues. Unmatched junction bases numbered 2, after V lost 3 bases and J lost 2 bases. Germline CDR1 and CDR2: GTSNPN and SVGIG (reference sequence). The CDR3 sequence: CAWRLAGAYEQYF. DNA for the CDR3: TGTGCCTGGAGACTAGCGGGTGCCTACGAGCAGTACTTC.

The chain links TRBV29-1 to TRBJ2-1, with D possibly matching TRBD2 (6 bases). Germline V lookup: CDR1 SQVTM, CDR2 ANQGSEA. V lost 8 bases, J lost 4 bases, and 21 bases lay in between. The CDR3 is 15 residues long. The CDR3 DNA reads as TGCAGCTTCAGTCCGGGAACGGCGGGATACAATGAGCAGTTCTTC. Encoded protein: CSFSPGTAGYNEQFF.

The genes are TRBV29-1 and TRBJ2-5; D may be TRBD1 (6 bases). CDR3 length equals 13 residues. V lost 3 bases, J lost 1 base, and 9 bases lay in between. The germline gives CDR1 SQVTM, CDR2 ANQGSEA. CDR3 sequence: CSVEGDIQETQYF. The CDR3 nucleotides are TGCAGCGTTGAGGGGGACATCCAAGAGACCCAGTACTTC.

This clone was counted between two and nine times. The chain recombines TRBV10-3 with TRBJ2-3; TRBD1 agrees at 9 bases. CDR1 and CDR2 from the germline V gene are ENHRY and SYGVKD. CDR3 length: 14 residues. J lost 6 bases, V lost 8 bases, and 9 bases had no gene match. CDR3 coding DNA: TGTGCCATCGGATCGGACAGGGGTGCCGATACGCAGTATTTT. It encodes CAIGSDRGADTQYF.